The 9 T cell receptor beta chains given below trace back to one sample, sequenced in a study of blood T cell repertoires in COVID-19. Some clones are missing from TCRdb's copy, which holds only in-frame ones; the method was immunoSEQ multiplex PCR. The table lists hundreds of thousands of clones, about nine tenths of them singletons, with 8.9% in the top ten. Material: PBMCs or T cells enriched from blood (not recorded which). The receptors stem from a woman aged 18 to 35 who had recovered from COVID-19.

This rearrangement joins TRBV5-1 to TRBJ1-1; tentative D call: TRBD1 (5 bases). Trimming took 4 bases from V and 0 from J, leaving 10 bases between them. Germline CDR1 SGHRS, CDR2 YFSETQ. This CDR3 region has 14 residues. CDR3 DNA sequence: TGCGCCAGCAGCCCGGACACATTGAACACTGAAGCTTTCTTT. It encodes CASSPDTLNTEAFF.

The chain combines TRBV6-1 with TRBJ1-1, with 8 bases lining up with TRBD1. This CDR3 comprises 17 residues. V was pared by 3 bases and J by 1 base, with 10 bases of the junction left unmatched. Germline values: CDR1 MNHNS, CDR2 SASEGT. In DNA, the CDR3 is TGTGCCAGCAGTGAGGGGATTTGGACAGGGAAGAACACTGAAGCTTTCTTT. It is translated as CASSEGIWTGKNTEAFF.

This sequence joins TRBV5-1 and TRBJ2-5; 9 bases are a match to TRBD1. The CDR3 is 16 residues long. Germline CDR1 is SGHRS and CDR2 is YFSETQ. V lost 4 bases, J lost 2 bases, and 9 bases stayed unmatched. The CDR3 loop reads CASSPGTGYGQETQYF. The CDR3 nucleotides are TGCGCCAGCAGCCCCGGGACAGGGTATGGACAAGAGACCCAGTACTTC.

The V and J genes are TRBV24-1 and TRBJ1-2, with 7 bases matching TRBD1. This CDR3 is built from 15 residues. The germline gives CDR1 KGHDR, CDR2 SFDVKD. Germline trimming cut 4 bases from V and 4 bases from J; bases unmatched to any gene: 8. This CDR3 is CATSDPDRSGYGYTF. For the CDR3, the DNA is TGTGCCACCAGTGACCCGGACAGGTCGGGCTATGGCTACACCTTC.

V and J are TRBV28 and TRBJ2-7; TRBD2 aligns across 10 bases. The J segment lost 7 bases and the V segment lost 5 bases, leaving 14 bases of the junction unmatched. Germline V lookup: CDR1 MDHEN, CDR2 SYDVKM. The CDR3 has 16 amino acids. Here the CDR3 DNA reads TGTGCCAGCAGTATACAAACTAGCGGGACCCCTAAAGAGCAGTACTTC. Translation gives CASSIQTSGTPKEQYF.

The chain employs TRBV18 and TRBJ2-7; D is perhaps TRBD1 (5 bases). CDR1 is KGHSH, CDR2 LQKENI, per germline. The CDR3 spans 15 residues. V was clipped by 2 bases and J by 3 bases, with 14 bases between them. The DNA of the CDR3 is TGTGCCAGCTCACCAAGGTCAGGGTACGTCTACGAGCAGTACTTC. As protein: CASSPRSGYVYEQYF.

This chain connects TRBV29-1 to TRBJ1-4; a weak D match, TRBD1 (5 bases). This CDR3 region has 14 residues. The V end lost 4 bases, the J end lost 8 bases, and 17 bases lay between the germline ends. CDR1 is SQVTM, CDR2 ANQGSEA, per germline. CDR3 amino acids: CSVVHPGLGEKLFF. CDR3 sequence (DNA): TGCAGCGTTGTACATCCAGGGTTAGGGGAAAAACTGTTTTTT.

The chain carries TRBV5-8 and TRBJ2-4; 11 bases fit TRBD2. Germline CDR1 reads SGHTS; CDR2 reads YDEGEE. The CDR3 spans 17 residues. V lost 4 bases and J lost 2; bases outside the gene matches: 8. CDR3 amino acids: CASSDRGLADPKNIQYF. The CDR3 nucleotides are TGTGCCAGCAGCGACAGGGGACTAGCGGACCCCAAAAACATTCAGTACTTC.

The chain recombines TRBV4-1 with TRBJ2-1; D might be TRBD2 (5 bases). This CDR3 has 16 amino acids. CDR1 MGHRA and CDR2 YSYEKL come from the germline V gene. The V end was cut by 1 base, the J end by 3 bases, with 13 bases between. CDR3 coding DNA: TGCGCCAGCAGCCAAGGCGCTCGTAGCGTCTACAATGAGCAGTTCTTC. Its translation: CASSQGARSVYNEQFF.